These 18 T cell receptor beta chains originate from one sample sequenced in a study of blood T cell repertoires in COVID-19 (dated by TCRdb to the early 2020s). Libraries were constructed by the immunoSEQ multiplex PCR assay. The table comes from immuneACCESS by way of TCRdb, which keeps in-frame sequences with V and J called. Part of the clones is missing from these tables; in studies checked, under half for an unresolved V gene and the rest for unknown reasons. This sample gives about 74,000 clones in total; approximately 84% of them show up just once. Jointly, the top ten make up around a third of the sample. The sample taken for sequencing was peripheral blood. The receptor set was obtained from a man between 65 and 80 years old with acute or convalescent COVID-19.

This sequence joins TRBV9 and TRBJ2-3; TRBD2 matches 14 bases. Germline assignment: CDR1 SGDLS and CDR2 YYNGEE. There are 17 residues in the CDR3. J lost 5 bases, V lost 4 bases, and 9 bases had no gene match. The chain's CDR3 is CASSFPTSGRAGDTQYF. CDR3 coding DNA: TGTGCCAGCAGCTTCCCGACTAGCGGGAGGGCCGGAGATACGCAGTATTTT. Full variable domain (missing parts from reference TRBV9 and TRBJ2-3): DSGVTQTPKHLITATGQRVTLRCSPRSGDLSVYWYQQSLDQGLQFLIQYYNGEERAKGNILERFSAQQFPDLHSELNLSSLELGDSALYFCASSFPTSGRAGDTQYFGPGTRLTVL.

CDR3 DNA: TGTGCCAGCAGCTTAGGCTCTACAGCCTCTGGGGCCAACGTCCTGACTTTC. This gives the protein CASSLGSTASGANVLTF. The chain combines TRBV11-3 with TRBJ2-6; D remains ambiguous. CDR1 is SGHNT and CDR2 is YENEEA in the germline V gene. The germline V and J ends were trimmed by 1 base and 0 bases, with 10 bases remaining between them. The CDR3 covers 17 residues.

The J gene is TRBJ1-3, the V gene TRBV7-9; D perhaps matches TRBD1 (5 bases). The CDR3 totals 13 residues. V shed 5 bases and J shed 6 bases, with 11 bases lying between them. CDR1 is SEHNR and CDR2 is FQNEAQ in the germline V gene (reference sequence). The CDR3 nucleotides are TGTGCCAGCAGCAAGGCAGGGCTAAACACCATATATTTT. Protein product: CASSKAGLNTIYF.

V gene TRBV19 combines with J gene TRBJ1-2; maybe TRBD1 (5 bases). The CDR3 length is 13 residues. Deletions cut 3 bases from V and 7 bases from J, with 12 bases between. From germline, CDR1 is LNHDA and CDR2 SQIVND (reference sequence). The CDR3 DNA sequence: TGTGCCAGTAGTATGGCCAGGGTGGTTGGCTACACCTTC. It encodes CASSMARVVGYTF.

This clone appeared a few times. This chain joins TRBV6-2 or TRBV6-3 and TRBJ2-1, with D possibly TRBD1 on 6 matching bases. Per germline, CDR1 MNHEY and CDR2 SVGEGT. The V and J ends lost 4 bases and 4 bases respectively, with 8 bases between them. The CDR3 runs 13 residues. CDR3 bases: TGTGCCAGCAGTTCCAGGGGATACAATGAGCAGTTCTTC. Protein: CASSSRGYNEQFF.

V and J are TRBV7-9 and TRBJ1-2; 7 nucleotides align to TRBD1. Germline V gives CDR1 SEHNR, CDR2 FQNEAQ (reference sequence). The CDR3 totals 15 residues. V lost 4 bases to trimming and J lost 8 bases; unmatched junction nucleotides: 13. The CDR3 coding sequence is TGTGCCAGCAGCTCCCCCGGCAGGGGGGTCTGGGGCTACACCTTC. It specifies CASSSPGRGVWGYTF. Full variable domain (missing parts from reference TRBV7-9 and TRBJ1-2): DTGVSQNPRHKITKRGQNVTFRCDPISEHNRLYWYRQTLGQGPEFLTYFQNEAQLEKSRLLSDRFSAERPKGSFSTLEIQRTEQGDSAMYLCASSSPGRGVWGYTFGSGTRLTVV.

V gene TRBV13 combines with J gene TRBJ2-2; TRBD1 matches at 7 bases. Trimming took 5 bases from V and 4 from J; bases not matched to a gene: 13. The CDR3 runs 17 residues. Per the germline V gene, CDR1 is PRHDT and CDR2 is FYEKMQ (reference sequence). CDR3 sequence: CASSPRRGRQSTGELFF. CDR3 DNA: TGTGCCAGCAGCCCCCGTAGGGGGCGGCAAAGCACCGGGGAGCTGTTTTTT.

J is TRBJ1-2 and V is TRBV7-2; 8 bases map to TRBD1. The germline V gene encodes CDR1 SGHTA and CDR2 FQGNSA. The CDR3 runs to 14 residues. Trimming at V came to 6 bases and at J to 5 bases, leaving 8 bases not matched to a gene. CDR3 in amino acids: CASSPGGARYGYTF. In DNA, the CDR3 is TGTGCCAGCAGTCCAGGGGGCGCGAGGTATGGCTACACCTTC.

V and J are TRBV5-4 and TRBJ2-3; 10 bases line up with TRBD2. V lost 0 bases and J lost 3; bases outside the gene matches: 7. This CDR3 is built from 17 residues. The germline CDR1 and CDR2 sequences are SGHNT and YYREEE (reference sequence). This chain's CDR3 is CASSLVGLAGETDTQYF. For the CDR3, the DNA is TGTGCCAGCAGCTTGGTGGGGCTAGCGGGGGAGACAGATACGCAGTATTTT.

V is TRBV18 and J is TRBJ1-3; TRBD1 matches 10 bases. Trimming removed 4 bases from V and 0 bases from J; junction bases left unmatched: 3. Germline loops: CDR1 KGHSH, CDR2 LQKENI. The CDR3 consists of 16 residues. CDR3 in DNA: TGTGCCAGCTCACAAGGGACAGGGGTCTCTGGAAACACCATATATTTT. Amino acids: CASSQGTGVSGNTIYF.

The chain has TRBV27 and TRBJ1-6; 8 bases are shared with TRBD1. V shed 4 bases, J shed 1 base, and the junction held 3 bases outside the gene matches. Germline V CDR1 and CDR2: MNHEY, SMNVEV (reference sequence). The CDR3 extends over 16 amino acids. The CDR3 sequence: CASSSTGGSYNSPLHF. Here the CDR3 DNA reads TGTGCCAGCAGTTCCACAGGGGGGTCCTATAATTCACCCCTCCACTTT.

The V gene is TRBV28, the J gene TRBJ1-5, with D perhaps TRBD1 (6 bases). CDR1 and CDR2 from the germline V gene are MDHEN and SYDVKM. The CDR3 contains 16 residues. With 6 bases removed from V and 2 bases from J, the gap between germline ends came to 17 bases. CDR3 protein: CASRDSQRQGNQPQHF. The CDR3 region has the DNA TGTGCCAGCAGGGACAGCCAGCGGCAGGGCAATCAGCCCCAGCATTTT.

The J gene is TRBJ2-6, the V gene TRBV6-2 or TRBV6-3; TRBD2 might be the D (6 bases). This CDR3 spans 18 amino acids. V was shortened by 6 bases and J by 0 bases, with 18 bases between the two germline ends. Germline V lookup: CDR1 MNHEY, CDR2 SVGEGT. This CDR3 reads CASSPLPGATSGANVLTF. In DNA, the CDR3 is TGTGCCAGCAGCCCGCTACCGGGAGCTACCTCTGGGGCCAACGTCCTGACTTTC.

The V gene is TRBV29-1, the J gene TRBJ2-6, with a tentative D call TRBD1 (5 bases). Germline V gene lookup returns CDR1 SQVTM and CDR2 ANQGSEA. The CDR3 is made up of 16 amino acids. V lost 4 bases to trimming and J lost 1 base, with 14 bases between them. The chain's CDR3 is CSVVGQQRSGANVLTF. As DNA, the CDR3 is TGCAGCGTTGTGGGGCAGCAGAGATCTGGGGCCAACGTCCTGACTTTC.

The chain is built from TRBV9 and TRBJ2-5; D is possibly TRBD2 (7 bases). The germline CDR1 and CDR2 sequences are SGDLS and YYNGEE. CDR3 length: 15 residues. V was clipped by 4 bases and J by 6 bases, with 19 bases between them. The CDR3 is CASSPGGTQHKTQYF. The DNA of the CDR3 is TGTGCCAGCAGCCCCGGGGGGACACAACACAAGACCCAGTACTTC.

The J gene is TRBJ1-1, the V gene TRBV5-1; D might be TRBD1 (5 bases). V was clipped by 5 bases and J by 3 bases, with 11 bases between them. Germline V gene sequence: CDR1 SGHRS, CDR2 YFSETQ. This CDR3 is 13 amino acids long. For the CDR3, the DNA is TGCGCCAGCAGGCCGGGGGTAGACACTGAAGCTTTCTTT. Its translation is CASRPGVDTEAFF.

This chain uses TRBV18 with TRBJ1-1; D is undetermined. The CDR3 runs to 13 residues. Trimming removed 7 bases at V and 0 bases at J, with 9 bases between. Germline-derived CDR1 and CDR2 are KGHSH and LQKENI. CDR3 sequence reads: CASCQALNTEAFF. CDR3 DNA: TGTGCCAGCTGCCAGGCGTTGAACACTGAAGCTTTCTTT.

The rearrangement joins TRBV30 to TRBJ1-2; possibly TRBD1 for D (5 bases). The V gene lost 1 base and the J gene lost 8 bases, with 14 bases spanning the gap. CDR1 is GTSNPN and CDR2 is SVGIG in the germline V gene (reference sequence). The CDR3 covers 13 residues. The CDR3 spells CAWSAQGVRGYTF. CDR3 DNA: TGTGCCTGGAGTGCCCAAGGGGTCCGGGGCTACACCTTC.